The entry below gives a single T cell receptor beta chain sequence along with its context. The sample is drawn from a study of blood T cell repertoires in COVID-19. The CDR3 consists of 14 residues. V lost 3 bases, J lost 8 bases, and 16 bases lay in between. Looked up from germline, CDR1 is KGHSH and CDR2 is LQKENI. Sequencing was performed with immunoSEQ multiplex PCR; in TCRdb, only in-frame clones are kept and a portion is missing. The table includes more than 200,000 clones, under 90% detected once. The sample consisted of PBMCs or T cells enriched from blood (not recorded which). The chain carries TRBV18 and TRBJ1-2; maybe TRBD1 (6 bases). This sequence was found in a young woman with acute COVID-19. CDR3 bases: TGTGCCAGCTCACCCCCAGGGGTTCATGACGGCTACACCTTC. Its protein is CASSPPGVHDGYTF.